Described below is a single T cell receptor beta chain sequence and its context. What it recognizes is unknown. The data were taken from a study of T cell responses to AZD1222 COVID-19 vaccine. CDR3 length: 18 amino acids. The germline gives CDR1 SGHAT, CDR2 FQNNGV. Losses at the gene ends were 0 bases for V and 3 bases for J; bases not matched to a gene: 10. Findings of the study overall: Seropositivity was recorded at baseline in only a handful of AZD1222 recipients. CD4 TCRs associated with vaccination spanned spike, dominating at 160-218 and 743-854. White British ancestry dominated among donors, who included more females, and clonal diversity was possibly underestimated.

Profiling relied on immunoSEQ multiplex PCR, and the TCRdb table lists in-frame clones only, not all of them. This sample carries around 120,000 clones, 85% to 90% of them seen once, and the ten largest clones take about 4.1%. The sample here was peripheral blood, taken on day 0 of AZD1222 vaccination. This sequence originates from an adult in good health. The rearrangement joins TRBV11-2 to TRBJ2-7, with 11 bases aligning to TRBD1. The CDR3, as DNA: TGTGCCAGCAGCTTAGATCGTGGGAGGGGACAGGGGGTCTACGAGCAGTACTTC. This sequence encodes CASSLDRGRGQGVYEQYF.